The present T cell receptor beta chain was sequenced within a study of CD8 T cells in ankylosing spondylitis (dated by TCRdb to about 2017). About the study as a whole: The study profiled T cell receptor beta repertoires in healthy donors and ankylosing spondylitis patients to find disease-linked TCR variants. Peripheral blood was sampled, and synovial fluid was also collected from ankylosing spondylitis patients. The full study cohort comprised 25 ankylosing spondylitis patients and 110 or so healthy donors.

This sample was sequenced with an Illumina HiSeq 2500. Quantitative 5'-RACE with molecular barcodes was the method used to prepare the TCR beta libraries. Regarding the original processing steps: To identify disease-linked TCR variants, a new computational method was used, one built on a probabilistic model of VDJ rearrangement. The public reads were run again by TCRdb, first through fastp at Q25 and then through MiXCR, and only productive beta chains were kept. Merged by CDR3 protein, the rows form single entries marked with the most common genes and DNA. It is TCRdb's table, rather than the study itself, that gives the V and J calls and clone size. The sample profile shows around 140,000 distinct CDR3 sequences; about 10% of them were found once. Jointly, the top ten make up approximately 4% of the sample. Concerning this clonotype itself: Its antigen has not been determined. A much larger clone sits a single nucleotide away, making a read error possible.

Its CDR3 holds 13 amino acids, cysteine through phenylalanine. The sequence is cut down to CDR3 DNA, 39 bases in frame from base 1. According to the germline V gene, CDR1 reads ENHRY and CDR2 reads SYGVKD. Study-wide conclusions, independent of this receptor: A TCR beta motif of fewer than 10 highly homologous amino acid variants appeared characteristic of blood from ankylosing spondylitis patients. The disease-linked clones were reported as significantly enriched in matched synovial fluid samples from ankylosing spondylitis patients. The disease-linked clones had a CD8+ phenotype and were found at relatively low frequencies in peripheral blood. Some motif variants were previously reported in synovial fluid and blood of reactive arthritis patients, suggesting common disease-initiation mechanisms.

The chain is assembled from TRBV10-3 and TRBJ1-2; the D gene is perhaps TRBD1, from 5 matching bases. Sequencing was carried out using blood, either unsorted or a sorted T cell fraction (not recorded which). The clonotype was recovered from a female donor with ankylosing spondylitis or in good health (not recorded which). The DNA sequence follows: TGTGCCGTCAGCGCCGGGACCGACTATGGCTACACCTTC. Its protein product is CAVSAGTDYGYTF.